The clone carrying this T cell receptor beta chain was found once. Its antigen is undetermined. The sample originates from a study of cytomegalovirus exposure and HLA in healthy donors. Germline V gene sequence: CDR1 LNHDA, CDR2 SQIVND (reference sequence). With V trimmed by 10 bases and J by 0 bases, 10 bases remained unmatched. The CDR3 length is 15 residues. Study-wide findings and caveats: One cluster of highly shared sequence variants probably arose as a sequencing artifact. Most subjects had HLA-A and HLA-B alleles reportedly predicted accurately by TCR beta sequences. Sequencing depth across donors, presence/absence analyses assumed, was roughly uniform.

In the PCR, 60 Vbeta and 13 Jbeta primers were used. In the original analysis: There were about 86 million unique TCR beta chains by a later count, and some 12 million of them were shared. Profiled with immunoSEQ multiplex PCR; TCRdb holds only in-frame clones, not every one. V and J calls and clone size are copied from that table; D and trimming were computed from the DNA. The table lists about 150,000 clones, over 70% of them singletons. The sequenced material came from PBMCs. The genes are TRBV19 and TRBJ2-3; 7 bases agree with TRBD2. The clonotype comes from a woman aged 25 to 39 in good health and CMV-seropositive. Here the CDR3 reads CATRPSGASTDTQYF. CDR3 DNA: TGTGCCACCCGACCTAGCGGAGCTAGCACAGATACGCAGTATTTT.